The text below deals with one T cell receptor beta chain. The antigen remains unidentified. CDR3 length: 15 amino acids. With 0 bases clipped from V and 5 bases from J, the junction kept 4 bases outside the gene matches. Germline V lookup: CDR1 LGHNA, CDR2 YSLEER. This sample was included in a study of OX40 agonist ivuxolimab in advanced cancers. In the study overall: Hepatocellular carcinoma, melanoma, renal cell or head and neck cancer occurred in dose-escalation patients. Partial responses were recorded for three patients, including one with hepatocellular carcinoma and two with cutaneous melanoma.

Study results and limitations: The study found that CD8+ T cells averaged more expanded clones than CD4+.

The repertoire was sequenced with immunoSEQ multiplex PCR; TCRdb's copy has only in-frame clones and lacks some. This table has under 20,000 clones, around 85% appearing once. The chain uses TRBV4-3 and TRBJ1-2; 9 bases line up with TRBD1. This receptor was identified in an adult with an advanced solid tumor such as melanoma, head and neck, liver or kidney cancer. The sample in question was CD4+ or CD8+ T cells sorted from blood, obtained in a trial of the OX40 agonist ivuxolimab. CDR3 region: CASSQDSGQGYGYTF. The DNA for the CDR3 is TGCGCCAGCAGCCAAGATTCGGGACAGGGATATGGCTACACCTTC.